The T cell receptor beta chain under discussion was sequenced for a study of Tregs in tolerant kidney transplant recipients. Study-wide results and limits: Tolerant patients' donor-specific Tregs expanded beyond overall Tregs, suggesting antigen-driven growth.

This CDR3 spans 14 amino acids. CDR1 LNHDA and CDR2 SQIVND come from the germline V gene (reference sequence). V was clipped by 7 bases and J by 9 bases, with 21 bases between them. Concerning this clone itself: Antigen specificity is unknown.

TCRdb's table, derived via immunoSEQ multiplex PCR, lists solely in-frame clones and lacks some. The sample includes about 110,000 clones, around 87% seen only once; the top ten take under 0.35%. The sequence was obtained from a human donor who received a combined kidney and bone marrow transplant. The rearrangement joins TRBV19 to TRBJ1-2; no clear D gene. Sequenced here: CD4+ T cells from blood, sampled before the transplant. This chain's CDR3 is CASTASGSLASYTF. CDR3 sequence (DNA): TGTGCCAGTACCGCCTCCGGGTCCCTCGCCAGCTACACCTTC.